A selection of T cell receptor beta chains follows, all from one sample in a study of shared T cell receptors in the human thymus. Repertoires were generated with immunoSEQ multiplex PCR, while TCRdb's copy carries only in-frame clones and drops some. This table holds some 640,000 clones, 87% found once. These data also featured in a second study, about human thymus T cells.

The sample comprised thymocytes. These TCRs come from a boy less than two years old with a congenital heart defect. Both conserved end residues are trimmed from each CDR3. The size of a clone is reported for some rows only, either as once, few or many, or as a class for expanded clones.

TRBJ1-2	NA	TRBV5-6	ASSEQGCGYT
TRBJ2-5	NA	TRBV9	ASSGPGLGSAAKTQY
TRBJ1-2	NA	TRBV11-2	ASSAHRDGYT
TRBJ2-1	NA	TRBV11-2	ASSSSTGGPPYNEQF
TRBJ2-7	NA	TRBV5-1	ASSLSETYEQY
TRBJ1-6	NA	TRBV15	ATSTNAGQQIH
TRBJ2-2	NA	TRBV28	ASSLTKNTGELF
TRBJ2-7	NA	TRBV2	ASSEAPVRGGGNPYEQY
TRBJ1-3	few	TRBV4-3	ASRPGVSSGNTIY
TRBJ2-7	NA	TRBV7-9	ASSVSGSSYEQY
TRBJ1-2	NA	TRBV6-5	ASSYARGPTSGYT
TRBJ1-4	NA	TRBV6-1	ASSERLGGPAWPEKLF
TRBJ1-2	few	TRBV27	ASSLRYAGGPIYGYT
TRBJ1-2	NA	TRBV27	ASSPYRALFNYGYT
TRBJ2-2	NA	TRBV4-2	ASSQDSIRGQGLTGELF
TRBJ2-5	once	TRBV5-6	ASSFGRQGRTQETQY
TRBJ1-1	NA	TRBV5-5	ASSAGQGRNTEAF
TRBJ2-7	NA	TRBV9	ASSVDAVAGGPYEQY
TRBJ2-3	NA	TRBV13	ASSPRHRGRTDTQY
TRBJ2-7	NA	TRBV13	ASSLGLAGTFSYEQY
TRBJ2-1	NA	TRBV30	ARGLAGGLEQF
TRBJ1-5	NA	TRBV28	ASNPGLRSNQPQH
TRBJ2-1	NA	TRBV28	ASSLGLAGGYNEQF
TRBJ1-1	NA	TRBV28	ASSLGAGNTEAF
TRBJ2-6	NA	TRBV25-1	ASKGQGPAPSGANVLT
TRBJ1-6	NA	TRBV30	AWRILTGAGSSSYNSPLH
TRBJ1-1	few	TRBV12-5	ASGLVQASEAF